The 3 T cell receptor beta chains below all came from one sample that was sequenced in a study of cytomegalovirus exposure and HLA in healthy donors. 13 Jbeta primers and 60 Vbeta primers were used for the PCR. Repertoires were generated with immunoSEQ multiplex PCR, while TCRdb's copy carries only in-frame clones and drops some. In the table there are some 200,000 clones, 60% to 85% of which are singletons. What was sequenced was PBMCs. The receptors were gathered from a girl between 10 and 17 years old in good health and CMV-seropositive.

V and J are TRBV11-3 and TRBJ2-5, with 9 bases matching TRBD1. Germline values: CDR1 SGHNT, CDR2 YENEEA. V trimming: 8 bases; J trimming: 4 bases; junction bases outside the gene matches: 20. The CDR3 has 18 amino acids. The CDR3 loop reads CASALPPPIGTGTETQYF. The CDR3 nucleotides read TGTGCCAGCGCGTTACCGCCCCCCATCGGGACAGGGACAGAGACCCAGTACTTC.

This clone was detected only once. V usage is TRBV2 and J usage is TRBJ1-1; a weak D match, TRBD1 (5 bases). CDR1 is SNHLY, CDR2 FYNNEI, per germline. This CDR3 comprises 13 residues. Trimming took 2 bases from V and 1 from J, leaving 5 bases between them. CDR3 sequence (DNA): TGTGCCAGCAGTGAACAGGGGAACACTGAAGCTTTCTTT. It encodes CASSEQGNTEAFF.

This chain connects TRBV5-6 to TRBJ1-1; TRBD1 agrees at 7 bases. Germline values: CDR1 SGHDT, CDR2 YYEEEE. Trimming cost V 4 bases and J 4 bases; bases outside gene matches: 10. This CDR3 is 15 amino acids long. CDR3 in DNA: TGTGCCAGCAGCGGCCCCACAGGGGTCAGCACTGAAGCTTTCTTT. Residues: CASSGPTGVSTEAFF.